The sequence of this T cell receptor (beta chain) was determined in a study of CD8+ T cells in alopecia areata. About the study: The drug, oral tofacitinib, was given to treated patients at 5 to 10 mg twice daily.

cDNA prepared by RNA extraction and subsequent reverse transcription served as the template for sequencing. Sequenced by immunoSEQ multiplex PCR; TCRdb stores in-frame clones only, minus some. The sample records 130,000 or so clones, 45% to 50% being singletons. The CDR3 spans 13 residues. The germline gives CDR1 SGHDT, CDR2 YYEEEE. V lost 4 bases and J lost 4, with 11 bases in between. The sample in question was CD8+ T cells sorted from blood, obtained at week 0. The V call is TRBV5-6, the J call TRBJ1-2; maybe TRBD1 (6 bases). This receptor was taken from a human donor with alopecia areata. The CDR3 loop reads CASSATGTYGYTF. The CDR3 coding sequence is TGTGCCAGCAGCGCTACAGGGACCTATGGCTACACCTTC.